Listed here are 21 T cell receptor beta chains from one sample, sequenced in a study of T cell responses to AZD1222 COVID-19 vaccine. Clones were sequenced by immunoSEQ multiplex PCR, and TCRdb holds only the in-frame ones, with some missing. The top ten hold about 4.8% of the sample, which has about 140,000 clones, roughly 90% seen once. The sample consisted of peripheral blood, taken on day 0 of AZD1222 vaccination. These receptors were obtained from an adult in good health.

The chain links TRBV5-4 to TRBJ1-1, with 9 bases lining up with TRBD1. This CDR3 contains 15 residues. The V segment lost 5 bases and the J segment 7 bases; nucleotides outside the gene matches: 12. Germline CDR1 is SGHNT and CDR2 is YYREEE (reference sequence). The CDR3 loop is CASSNAGTGRDEAFF. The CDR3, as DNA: TGTGCCAGCAGTAACGCCGGGACAGGGAGGGATGAAGCTTTCTTT.

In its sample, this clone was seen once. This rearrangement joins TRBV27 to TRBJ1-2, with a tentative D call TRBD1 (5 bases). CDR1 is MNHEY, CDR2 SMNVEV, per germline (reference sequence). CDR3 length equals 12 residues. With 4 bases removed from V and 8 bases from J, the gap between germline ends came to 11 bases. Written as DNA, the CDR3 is TGTGCCAGCAGTTCGGGACGCCGGGGCTACACCTTC. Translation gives CASSSGRRGYTF.

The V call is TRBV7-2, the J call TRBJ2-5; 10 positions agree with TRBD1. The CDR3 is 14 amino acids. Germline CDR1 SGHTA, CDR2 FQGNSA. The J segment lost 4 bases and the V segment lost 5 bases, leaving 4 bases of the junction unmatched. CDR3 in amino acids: CASSRGTGVETQYF. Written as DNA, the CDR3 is TGTGCCAGCAGCCGGGGGACAGGGGTAGAGACCCAGTACTTC.

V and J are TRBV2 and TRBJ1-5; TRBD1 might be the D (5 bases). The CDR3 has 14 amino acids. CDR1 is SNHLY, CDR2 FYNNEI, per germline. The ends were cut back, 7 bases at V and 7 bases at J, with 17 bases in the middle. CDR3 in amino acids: CASTKGREGQPQHF. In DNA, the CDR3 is TGTGCCAGCACCAAAGGCAGGGAAGGGCAGCCCCAGCATTTT. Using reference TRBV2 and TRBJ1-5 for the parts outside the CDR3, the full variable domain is EPEVTQTPSHQVTQMGQEVILRCVPISNHLYFYWYRQILGQKVEFLVSFYNNEISEKSEIFDDQFSVERPDGSNFTLKIRSTKLEDSAMYFCASTKGREGQPQHFGDGTRLSIL.

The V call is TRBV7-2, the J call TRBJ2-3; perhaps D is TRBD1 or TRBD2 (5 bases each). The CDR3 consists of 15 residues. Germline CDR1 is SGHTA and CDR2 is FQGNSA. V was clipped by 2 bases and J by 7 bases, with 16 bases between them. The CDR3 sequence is CASSLQQGSGNTQYF. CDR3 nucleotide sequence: TGTGCCAGCAGCTTACAGCAGGGCTCGGGGAATACGCAGTATTTT.

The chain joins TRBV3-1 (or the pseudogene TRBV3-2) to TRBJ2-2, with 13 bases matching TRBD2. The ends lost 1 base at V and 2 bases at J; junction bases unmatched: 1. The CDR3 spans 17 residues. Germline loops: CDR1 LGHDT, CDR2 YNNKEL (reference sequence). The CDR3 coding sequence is TGTGCCAGCAGCCAAGGACTAGCGGGGGGAAACACCGGGGAGCTGTTTTTT. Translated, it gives CASSQGLAGGNTGELFF.

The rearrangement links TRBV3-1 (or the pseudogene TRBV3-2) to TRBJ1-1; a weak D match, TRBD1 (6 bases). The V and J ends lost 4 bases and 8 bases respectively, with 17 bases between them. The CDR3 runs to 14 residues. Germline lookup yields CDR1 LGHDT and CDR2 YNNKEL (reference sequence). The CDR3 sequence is CASSLIGPGEEAFF. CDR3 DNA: TGTGCCAGCAGCCTGATAGGGCCAGGGGAGGAAGCTTTCTTT.

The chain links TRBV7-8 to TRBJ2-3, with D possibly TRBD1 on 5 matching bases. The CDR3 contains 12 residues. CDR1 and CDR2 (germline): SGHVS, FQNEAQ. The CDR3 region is CVAGPSTDTQYF. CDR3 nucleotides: TGTGTCGCAGGGCCGAGCACAGATACGCAGTATTTT.

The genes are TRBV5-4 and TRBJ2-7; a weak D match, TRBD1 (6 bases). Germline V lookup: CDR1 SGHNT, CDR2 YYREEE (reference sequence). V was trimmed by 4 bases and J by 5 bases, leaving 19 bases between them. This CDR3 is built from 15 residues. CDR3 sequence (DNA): TGTGCCAGCAGCCCCGGCCCAGGGGCGACCGACGAGCAGTACTTC. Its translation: CASSPGPGATDEQYF.

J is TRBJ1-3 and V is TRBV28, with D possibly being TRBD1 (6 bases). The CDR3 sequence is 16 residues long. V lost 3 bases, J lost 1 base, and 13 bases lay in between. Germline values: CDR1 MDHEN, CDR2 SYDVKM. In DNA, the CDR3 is TGTGCCAGCAGTTTGAGAAGGGACATTTCTGGAAACACCATATATTTT. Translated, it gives CASSLRRDISGNTIYF.

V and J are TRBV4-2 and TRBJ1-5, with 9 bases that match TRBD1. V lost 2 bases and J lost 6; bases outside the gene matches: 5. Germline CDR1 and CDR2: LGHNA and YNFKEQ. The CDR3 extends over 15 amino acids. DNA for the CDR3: TGTGCCAGCAGCCAATTGGGACAGGGTGCTCAGCCCCAGCATTTT. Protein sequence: CASSQLGQGAQPQHF.

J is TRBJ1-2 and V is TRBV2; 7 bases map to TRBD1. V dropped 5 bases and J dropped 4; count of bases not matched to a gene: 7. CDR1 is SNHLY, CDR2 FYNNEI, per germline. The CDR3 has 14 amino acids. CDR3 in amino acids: CASSQQGLRYGYTF. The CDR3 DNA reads TGTGCCAGCAGTCAACAGGGGCTCCGCTATGGCTACACCTTC.

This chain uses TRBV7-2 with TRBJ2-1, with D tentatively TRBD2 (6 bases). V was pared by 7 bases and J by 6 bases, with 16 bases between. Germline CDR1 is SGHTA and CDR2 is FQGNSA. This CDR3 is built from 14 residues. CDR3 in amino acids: CASNPDGGRNEQFF. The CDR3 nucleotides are TGTGCCAGCAACCCGGACGGGGGTCGCAATGAGCAGTTCTTC.

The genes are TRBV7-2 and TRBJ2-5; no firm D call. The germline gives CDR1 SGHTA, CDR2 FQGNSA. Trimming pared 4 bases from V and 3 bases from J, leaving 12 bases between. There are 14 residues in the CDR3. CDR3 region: CASSSARREETQYF. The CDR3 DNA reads TGTGCCAGCAGCTCAGCGAGACGGGAAGAGACCCAGTACTTC.

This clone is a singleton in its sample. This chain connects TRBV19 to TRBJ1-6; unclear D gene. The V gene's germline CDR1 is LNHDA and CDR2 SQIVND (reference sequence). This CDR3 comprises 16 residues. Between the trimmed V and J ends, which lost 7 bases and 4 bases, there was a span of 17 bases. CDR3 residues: CASTSVGIPYNSPLHF. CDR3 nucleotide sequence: TGTGCCAGTACCTCCGTGGGAATACCGTATAATTCACCCCTCCACTTT.

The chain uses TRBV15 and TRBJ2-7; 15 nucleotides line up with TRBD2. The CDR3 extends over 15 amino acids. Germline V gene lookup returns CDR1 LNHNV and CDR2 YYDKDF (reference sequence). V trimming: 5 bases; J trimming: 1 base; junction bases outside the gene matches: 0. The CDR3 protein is CATSGLAGGSYEQYF. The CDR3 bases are TGTGCCACCAGCGGACTAGCGGGAGGGTCCTACGAGCAGTACTTC.

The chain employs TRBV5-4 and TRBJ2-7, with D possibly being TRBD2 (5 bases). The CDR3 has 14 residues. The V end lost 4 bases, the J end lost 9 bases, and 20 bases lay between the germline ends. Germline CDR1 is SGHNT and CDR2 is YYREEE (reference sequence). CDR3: CASSGRARLGGQYF. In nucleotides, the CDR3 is TGTGCCAGCAGCGGCCGTGCGCGCCTCGGAGGGCAGTACTTC.

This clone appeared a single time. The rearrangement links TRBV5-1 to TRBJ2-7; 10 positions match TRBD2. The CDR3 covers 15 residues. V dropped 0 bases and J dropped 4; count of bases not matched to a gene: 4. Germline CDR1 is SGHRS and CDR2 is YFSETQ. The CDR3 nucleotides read TGCGCCAGCAGCTTGGTACCTAGCGGGAGTTACGAGCAGTACTTC. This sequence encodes CASSLVPSGSYEQYF.

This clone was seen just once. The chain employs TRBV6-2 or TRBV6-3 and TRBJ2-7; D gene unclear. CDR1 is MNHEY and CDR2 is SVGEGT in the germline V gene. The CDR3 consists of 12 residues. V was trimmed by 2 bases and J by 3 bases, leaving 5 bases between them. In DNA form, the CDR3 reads TGTGCCAGCAGTTACACCCTCTACGAGCAGTACTTC. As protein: CASSYTLYEQYF.

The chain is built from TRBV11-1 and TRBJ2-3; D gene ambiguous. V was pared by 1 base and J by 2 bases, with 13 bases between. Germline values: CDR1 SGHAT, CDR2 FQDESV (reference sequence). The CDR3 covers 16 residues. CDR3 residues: CASSLESPRTTDTQYF. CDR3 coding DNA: TGTGCCAGCAGCTTAGAGTCTCCACGCACCACAGATACGCAGTATTTT. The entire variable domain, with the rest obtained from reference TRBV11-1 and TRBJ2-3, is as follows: EAEVAQSPRYKITEKSQAVAFWCDPISGHATLYWYRQILGQGPELLVQFQDESVVDDSQLPKDRFSAERLKGVDSTLKIQPAELGDSAMYLCASSLESPRTTDTQYFGPGTRLTVL.

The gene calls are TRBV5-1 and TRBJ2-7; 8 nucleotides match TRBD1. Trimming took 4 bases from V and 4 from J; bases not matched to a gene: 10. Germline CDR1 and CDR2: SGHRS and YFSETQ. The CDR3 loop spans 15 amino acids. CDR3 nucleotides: TGCGCCAGCAGCGGCAAAGGACAGGGAGATTACGAGCAGTACTTC. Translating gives CASSGKGQGDYEQYF.